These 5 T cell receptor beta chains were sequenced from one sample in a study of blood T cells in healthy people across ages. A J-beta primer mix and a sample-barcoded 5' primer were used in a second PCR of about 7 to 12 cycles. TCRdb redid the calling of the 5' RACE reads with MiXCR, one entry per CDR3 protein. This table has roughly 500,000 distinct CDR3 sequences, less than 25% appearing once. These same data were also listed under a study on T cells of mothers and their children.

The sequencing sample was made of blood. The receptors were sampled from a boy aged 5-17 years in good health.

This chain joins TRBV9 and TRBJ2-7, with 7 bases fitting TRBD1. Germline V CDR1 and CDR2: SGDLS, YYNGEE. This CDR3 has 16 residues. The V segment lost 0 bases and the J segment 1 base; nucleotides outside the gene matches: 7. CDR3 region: CASSVGGSGGSYEQYF. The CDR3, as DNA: TGTGCCAGCAGCGTAGGGGGGTCAGGGGGTTCCTACGAGCAGTACTTC. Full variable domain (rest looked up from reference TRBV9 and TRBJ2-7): DSGVTQTPKHLITATGQRVTLRCSPRSGDLSVYWYQQSLDQGLQFLIQYYNGEERAKGNILERFSAQQFPDLHSELNLSSLELGDSALYFCASSVGGSGGSYEQYFGPGTRLTVT.

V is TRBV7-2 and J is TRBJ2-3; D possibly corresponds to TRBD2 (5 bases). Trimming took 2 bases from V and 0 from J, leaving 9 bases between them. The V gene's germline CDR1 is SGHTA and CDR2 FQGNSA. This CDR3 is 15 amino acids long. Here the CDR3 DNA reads TGTGCCAGCAGCTTAAACCGGGGAAGCACAGATACGCAGTATTTT. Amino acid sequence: CASSLNRGSTDTQYF.

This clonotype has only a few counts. CDR3 nucleotide sequence: TGTGCCAGCAGCCAAGTTAAGGCGGGGGGCGACAAAAACATTCAGTACTTC. Protein product: CASSQVKAGGDKNIQYF. This chain connects TRBV4-2 to TRBJ2-4, with 8 bases lining up with TRBD2. The CDR3 extends over 17 amino acids. From germline, CDR1 is LGHNA and CDR2 YNFKEQ. J gave up 3 bases and V 1 base, and 8 bases lay outside the gene matches.

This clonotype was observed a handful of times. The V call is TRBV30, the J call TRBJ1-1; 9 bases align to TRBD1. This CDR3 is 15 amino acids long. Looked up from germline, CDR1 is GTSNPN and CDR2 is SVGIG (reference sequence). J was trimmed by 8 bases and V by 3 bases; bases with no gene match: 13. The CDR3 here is CAWRAGTGFFAEAFF. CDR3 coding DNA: TGTGCCTGGAGGGCCGGGACAGGGTTCTTCGCCGAAGCTTTCTTT.

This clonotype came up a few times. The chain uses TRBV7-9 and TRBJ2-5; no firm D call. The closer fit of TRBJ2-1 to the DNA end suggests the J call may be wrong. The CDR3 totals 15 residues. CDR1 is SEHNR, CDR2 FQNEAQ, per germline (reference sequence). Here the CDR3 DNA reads TGTGCCAGCAGCGCCTCCAGTATGGCTGTAAATGAGCAGTTCTTC. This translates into CASSASSMAVNEQFF.